These T cell receptor beta chains were read from a single sample in a study of T cell responses to AZD1222 COVID-19 vaccine. Assay: immunoSEQ multiplex PCR; the TCRdb copy retains only in-frame clones and omits some. The sample lists around 160,000 clones, approximately 94% occurring once. The sequencing used peripheral blood, collected on day 0 of AZD1222 vaccination. These receptors all come from an adult in good health. Each CDR3 is given with its conserved first and last residue. The D gene is left open where the match is weak. The size entry is marked missing in some rows and otherwise reads once, few, many or a size class.

v_call,clone_size,j_call,d_call,cdr3_aa,cdr3_nt
TRBV7-8,.,TRBJ2-6,.,CASSLGPRAHVLTF,TGTGCCAGCAGCTTAGGTCCCCGGGCCCACGTCCTGACTTTC
TRBV5-1,.,TRBJ2-5,.,CASSLVGGKTQYF,TGCGCCAGCAGCTTGGTAGGGGGTAAGACCCAGTACTTC
TRBV6-2/TRBV6-3,.,TRBJ1-2,.,CASSTNYRDGGYTF,TGTGCCAGCAGTACAAACTACAGGGATGGTGGCTACACCTTC
TRBV5-5,.,TRBJ2-7,TRBD1,CASSRQGAVLYEQYF,TGTGCCAGCAGCCGGCAGGGGGCAGTCTTGTACGAGCAGTACTTC
TRBV7-9,.,TRBJ2-2,.,CASSAPLNTGELFF,TGTGCCAGCAGCGCTCCCCTAAACACCGGGGAGCTGTTTTTT
TRBV9,.,TRBJ2-3,.,CASSVGAGLDTQYF,TGTGCCAGCAGCGTAGGAGCGGGCTTAGATACGCAGTATTTT
TRBV25-1,.,TRBJ1-1,TRBD1,CASSEFVGDRRAEAFF,TGTGCCAGCAGTGAATTTGTTGGGGACAGGAGGGCTGAAGCTTTCTTT
TRBV10-1,.,TRBJ1-2,.,CASSDGVTGGYTF,TGCGCCAGCAGTGATGGGGTCACAGGGGGCTACACCTTC
TRBV2,once,TRBJ2-7,TRBD2,CASTQGLAGNGYEQYF,TGTGCCAGCACCCAGGGGCTAGCGGGAAACGGGTACGAGCAGTACTTC
TRBV15,.,TRBJ2-1,.,CATSISSPQSYNEQFF,TGTGCCACCAGCATATCAAGTCCTCAATCCTACAATGAGCAGTTCTTC
TRBV7-9,.,TRBJ1-5,.,CASSLGTANQPQHF,TGTGCCAGCAGCTTAGGAACAGCTAATCAGCCCCAGCATTTT
TRBV6-2/TRBV6-3,.,TRBJ1-1,.,CASSYWGTEAFF,TGTGCCAGCAGTTACTGGGGCACTGAAGCTTTCTTT
TRBV10-1,.,TRBJ1-1,TRBD1,CASSETGGVGTEAFF,TGCGCCAGCAGTGAGACAGGGGGCGTGGGCACTGAAGCTTTCTTT
TRBV2,.,TRBJ2-7,TRBD2,CASSDGLVAGGPGEQYF,TGTGCCAGCAGTGATGGGTTGGTAGCGGGAGGGCCAGGAGAGCAGTACTTC
TRBV5-6,.,TRBJ2-1,TRBD2,CASSFKAGAPYNEQFF,TGTGCCAGCAGCTTCAAAGCGGGAGCTCCCTACAATGAGCAGTTCTTC
TRBV5-6,.,TRBJ1-3,.,CASSSLGHSTGGNTIYF,TGTGCCAGCAGCTCCCTAGGACATTCAACTGGAGGAAACACCATATATTTT
TRBV6-4,.,TRBJ2-3,TRBD2,CASRIAGGPGSTDTQYF,TGTGCCAGCAGAATTGCGGGGGGGCCAGGTAGCACAGATACGCAGTATTTT
TRBV7-9,.,TRBJ1-2,TRBD1,CASGTGGFYYGYTF,TGTGCCAGTGGGACAGGGGGCTTTTACTATGGCTACACCTTC
TRBV5-1,.,TRBJ1-2,.,CASAMTPNRAKWGYTF,TGCGCCAGCGCCATGACCCCGAATAGGGCGAAATGGGGCTACACCTTC
TRBV11-2,.,TRBJ2-7,TRBD1,CASSKGWTTGILYEQYF,TGTGCCAGCAGCAAGGGTTGGACGACAGGGATCCTCTACGAGCAGTACTTC
TRBV6-2/TRBV6-3,.,TRBJ1-5,TRBD1,CASSYAGQAPAQHF,TGTGCCAGCAGTTACGCCGGACAGGCCCCAGCCCAGCATTTT
TRBV11-2,once,TRBJ2-7,.,CASRDGYEQYF,TGTGCCAGCAGAGACGGATACGAGCAGTACTTC
TRBV5-1,.,TRBJ1-3,.,CASSLELSGNTIYF,TGCGCCAGCAGCTTGGAGTTATCTGGAAACACCATATATTTT
TRBV4-1,.,TRBJ1-2,.,CASSQVEGANYGYTF,TGCGCCAGCAGCCAAGTGGAGGGGGCTAACTATGGCTACACCTTC
TRBV7-8,.,TRBJ2-7,.,CASSLGQVYEQYF,TGTGCCAGCAGCTTAGGACAGGTGTACGAGCAGTACTTC
TRBV19,.,TRBJ1-1,.,CASRAPQGRAEAFF,TGTGCCAGTAGGGCCCCTCAGGGGCGCGCTGAAGCTTTCTTT
TRBV5-4,.,TRBJ2-7,.,CASSPGTSSYEQYF,TGTGCCAGCAGCCCGGGGACGTCCTCCTACGAGCAGTACTTC
TRBV11-3,.,TRBJ1-6,.,CASSLSGGYNSPLHF,TGTGCCAGCAGCTTATCTGGCGGATATAATTCACCCCTCCACTTT
TRBV7-2,.,TRBJ2-1,TRBD2,CASSSRGGTSGGEQFF,TGTGCCAGCAGCTCCCGGGGAGGGACTAGCGGGGGGGAACAGTTCTTC
TRBV12-1,.,TRBJ2-7,.,CASSHPTAGQGNSYEQYF,TGTGCCAGCAGCCACCCCACCGCGGGACAGGGGAACTCCTACGAGCAGTACTTC
TRBV11-2,.,TRBJ1-3,.,CASSLDGRGYGGNTIYF,TGTGCCAGCAGCTTAGATGGAAGGGGTTACGGTGGAAACACCATATATTTT
TRBV19,.,TRBJ2-7,.,CASSADGGYEQYF,TGTGCCAGTAGCGCCGATGGGGGCTACGAGCAGTACTTC
TRBV18,once,TRBJ1-2,.,CASSPPSAGPGYTF,TGTGCCAGCTCACCACCATCTGCAGGGCCGGGCTACACCTTC
TRBV5-1,once,TRBJ2-1,TRBD2,CASSLGGLADNEQFF,TGCGCCAGCAGCTTGGGGGGACTAGCTGACAATGAGCAGTTCTTC
TRBV5-1,.,TRBJ1-3,.,CASSLDRGWGNTIYF,TGCGCCAGCAGCTTGGACCGAGGATGGGGAAACACCATATATTTT
TRBV3-1/TRBV3-2,.,TRBJ2-1,TRBD2,CASSQGTSGLYNEQFF,TGTGCCAGCAGCCAAGGGACTAGCGGTCTCTACAATGAGCAGTTCTTC
TRBV5-5,.,TRBJ2-1,.,CASSHAGLSYSYNEQFF,TGTGCCAGCAGCCACGCCGGACTATCTTACTCCTACAATGAGCAGTTCTTC
TRBV9,few,TRBJ2-7,.,CASSVGHSQNYEQYF,TGTGCCAGCAGCGTAGGCCACTCCCAGAACTACGAGCAGTACTTC
TRBV5-1,.,TRBJ2-7,TRBD1,CASSLGTGGYEQYF,TGCGCCAGCAGCTTGGGGACAGGGGGCTACGAGCAGTACTTC
TRBV11-2,.,TRBJ2-7,.,CASSLSGTGTYEQYF,TGTGCCAGCAGCTTATCCGGGACCGGTACCTACGAGCAGTACTTC
TRBV10-3,.,TRBJ2-7,.,CAISALTGTRNGQYF,TGTGCCATCAGTGCCTTAACCGGGACCCGAAATGGGCAGTACTTC
TRBV5-8,.,TRBJ1-4,.,CASRLGGPGDEKLFF,TGTGCCAGCAGATTAGGAGGGCCAGGGGATGAAAAACTGTTTTTT
TRBV6-5,.,TRBJ1-6,TRBD1,CASRLGQGFSPLHF,TGTGCCAGCAGACTAGGACAGGGATTTTCACCCCTCCACTTT
TRBV18,.,TRBJ1-1,.,CASSPQGTEAFF,TGTGCCAGCTCACCGCAGGGGACTGAAGCTTTCTTT
TRBV18,.,TRBJ2-1,.,CASSPGTPRYNEQFF,TGTGCCAGCTCTCCCGGGACACCCCGGTACAATGAGCAGTTCTTC
TRBV5-3,.,TRBJ2-5,.,CARSLYRSKETQYF,TGTGCCAGAAGCTTGTACAGGAGTAAAGAGACCCAGTACTTC
TRBV11-2,few,TRBJ2-7,.,CASSLSPTSRTYEQYF,TGTGCCAGCAGCTTGTCCCCAACCAGTCGGACCTACGAGCAGTACTTC
TRBV2,.,TRBJ2-1,TRBD1,CASSMTGTVKYNEQFF,TGTGCCAGCAGTATGACCGGGACAGTAAAATACAATGAGCAGTTCTTC
TRBV7-8,.,TRBJ2-2,TRBD2,CASSPSSGRAGSGELFF,TGTGCCAGCAGCCCCTCTAGCGGGAGGGCCGGGTCCGGGGAGCTGTTTTTT
TRBV11-3,.,TRBJ1-1,.,CASSLGGPVTEAFF,TGTGCCAGCAGCTTAGGCGGACCAGTCACTGAAGCTTTCTTT
TRBV2,.,TRBJ2-5,TRBD2,CASSGFGTSLQETQYF,TGTGCCAGCAGTGGATTCGGGACTAGCCTACAAGAGACCCAGTACTTC
TRBV5-1,.,TRBJ2-5,.,CASSLYRATQETQYF,TGCGCCAGCAGCTTGTACAGGGCCACGCAAGAGACCCAGTACTTC
TRBV3-1/TRBV3-2,.,TRBJ1-2,.,CASSPLGGVANYGYTF,TGTGCCAGCAGCCCTCTAGGGGGGGTTGCGAACTATGGCTACACCTTC
TRBV24-1,.,TRBJ1-5,.,CATKANQPQHF,TGTGCCACCAAGGCCAATCAGCCCCAGCATTTT
TRBV5-5,.,TRBJ2-2,.,CASTLEGGLFF,TGTGCCAGCACCCTTGAGGGTGGGCTGTTTTTT